Sequencing of this T cell receptor (beta chain) was carried out in a study of T cell responses to AZD1222 COVID-19 vaccine. Overall study findings and caveats: Donor demographics were predominantly white British with a female majority; clonal diversity may be underestimated. The repertoires were collected only after the peak T cell response.

In the case of this clone: Its antigen is unidentified.

Some clones are missing from TCRdb's copy, which holds only in-frame ones; the method was immunoSEQ multiplex PCR. The table includes 150,000 to 200,000 clones, approximately 90% detected once. Between the trimmed V and J ends, which lost 3 bases and 1 base, there was a span of 12 bases. The CDR3 is 16 amino acids. Germline CDR1 reads LNHDA; CDR2 reads SQIVND (reference sequence). The chain has TRBV19 and TRBJ2-2, with a tentative D call TRBD1 (7 bases). The source of this sequence is an adult who received the AZD1222 COVID-19 vaccine. The sample here was peripheral blood, taken 28 days after the second AZD1222 dose. CDR3 in DNA: TGTGCCAGTAGTATGGTCCAGGGGGGGAACACCGGGGAGCTGTTTTTT. Its protein is CASSMVQGGNTGELFF.